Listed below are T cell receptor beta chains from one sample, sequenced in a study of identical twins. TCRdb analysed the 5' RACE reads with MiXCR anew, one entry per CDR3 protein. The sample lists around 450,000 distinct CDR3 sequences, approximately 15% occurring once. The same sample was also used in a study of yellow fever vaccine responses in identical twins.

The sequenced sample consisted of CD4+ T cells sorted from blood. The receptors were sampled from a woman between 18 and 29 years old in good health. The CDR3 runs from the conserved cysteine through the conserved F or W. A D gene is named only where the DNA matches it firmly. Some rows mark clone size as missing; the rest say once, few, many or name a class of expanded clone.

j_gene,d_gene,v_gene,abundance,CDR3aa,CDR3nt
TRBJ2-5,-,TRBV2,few,CASSTQVQETQYF,TGTGCCAGCAGTACCCAGGTACAAGAGACCCAGTACTTC
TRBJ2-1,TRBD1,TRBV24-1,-,CATSEPGTGAEQFF,TGTGCCACCAGTGAACCCGGGACAGGGGCTGAGCAGTTCTTC
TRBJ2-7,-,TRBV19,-,CASRKHEQYF,TGTGCCAGTAGGAAGCACGAGCAGTACTTC
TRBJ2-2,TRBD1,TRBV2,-,CASVGQGAGELFF,TGTGCCAGCGTCGGTCAGGGGGCCGGGGAGCTGTTTTTT
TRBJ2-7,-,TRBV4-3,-,CASSQDRPSYEQYF,TGCGCCAGCAGCCAAGACCGTCCGTCCTACGAGCAGTACTTC
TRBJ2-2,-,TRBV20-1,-,CSAREGTDPGELFF,TGCAGTGCTAGAGAGGGGACCGATCCCGGGGAGCTGTTTTTT
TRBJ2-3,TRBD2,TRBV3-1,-,CASSQHVRRGLAGVSTRYF,TGTGCCAGCAGCCAACATGTACGGAGGGGACTAGCGGGAGTCTCGACTCGGTATTTT
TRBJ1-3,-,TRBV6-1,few,CASHRDPGLSGNTIYF,TGTGCCAGCCACAGGGATCCCGGTCTCTCTGGAAACACCATATATTTT
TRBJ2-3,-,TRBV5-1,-,CASSRDPWDTQYF,TGCGCCAGCAGCCGGGACCCTTGGGATACGCAGTATTTT
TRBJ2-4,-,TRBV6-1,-,CASSRDGLAKNIQYF,TGTGCCAGCAGTCGGGACGGACTAGCCAAAAACATTCAGTACTTC
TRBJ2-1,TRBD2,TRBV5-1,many,CASCLAGRYNEQFF,TGCGCCAGCTGTTTAGCGGGACGTTACAATGAGCAGTTCTTC
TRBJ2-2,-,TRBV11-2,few,CASSSVGLGLFF,TGTGCCAGCAGCTCTGTGGGTTTAGGGCTGTTTTTT
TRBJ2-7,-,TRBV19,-,CASSKNRPMSSYEQYF,TGTGCCAGTAGTAAAAACAGGCCGATGAGCTCCTACGAGCAGTACTTC
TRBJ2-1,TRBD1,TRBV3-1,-,CASSQARDRALPNPKSSYNEQFF,TGTGCCAGCAGCCAGGCTCGGGACAGGGCCCTGCCGAACCCCAAAAGCTCCTACAATGAGCAGTTCTTC
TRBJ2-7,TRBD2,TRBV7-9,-,CASSLTSGPNEQYF,TGTGCCAGCAGCTTAACTAGCGGGCCCAACGAGCAGTACTTC
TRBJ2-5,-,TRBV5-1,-,CASSLGTSSGETQYF,TGCGCCAGCAGCTTGGGAACTAGCTCCGGAGAGACCCAGTACTTC
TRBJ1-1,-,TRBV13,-,CASSFDPNTEAFF,TGTGCCAGCAGCTTCGATCCGAACACTGAAGCTTTCTTT
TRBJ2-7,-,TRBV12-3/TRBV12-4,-,CASSQPDGGRYEQYF,TGTGCCAGCAGCCAACCTGACGGGGGACGTTACGAGCAGTACTTC
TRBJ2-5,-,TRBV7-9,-,CASSPRRLVQETQYF,TGTGCCAGCAGCCCAAGGCGCCTAGTCCAAGAGACCCAGTACTTC
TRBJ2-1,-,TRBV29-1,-,CSVGLNEQFF,TGCAGCGTTGGGCTCAATGAGCAGTTCTTC
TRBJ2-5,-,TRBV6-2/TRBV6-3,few,CASSYGGTQETQYF,TGTGCCAGCAGTTATGGGGGAACTCAAGAGACCCAGTACTTC
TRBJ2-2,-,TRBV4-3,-,CASSQGRTRGSGELFF,TGCGCCAGCAGCCAAGGGAGGACTCGGGGGTCCGGGGAGCTGTTTTTT
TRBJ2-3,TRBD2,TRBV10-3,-,CAISGGSGLDTQYF,TGTGCCATCAGTGGCGGGAGTGGGTTGGATACGCAGTATTTT
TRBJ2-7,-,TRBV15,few,CATSREGTTLRQYF,TGTGCCACCAGCAGAGAGGGGACCACACTACGGCAGTACTTC
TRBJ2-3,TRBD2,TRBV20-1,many,CSAIKRGAITDTQYF,TGCAGTGCTATAAAGCGGGGGGCGATAACAGATACGCAGTATTTT
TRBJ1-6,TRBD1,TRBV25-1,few,CASSDTGADSPLHF,TGTGCCAGCAGTGATACAGGGGCCGATTCACCCCTCCACTTT
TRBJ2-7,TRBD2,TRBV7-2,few,CASSVEGTSGIYEQYF,TGTGCCAGCAGCGTAGAGGGGACTAGCGGGATCTACGAGCAGTACTTC
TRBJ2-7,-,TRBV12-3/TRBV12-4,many,CASSFYQTSYEQYF,TGTGCCAGCAGTTTCTACCAAACCTCCTACGAGCAGTACTTC
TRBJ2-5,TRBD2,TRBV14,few,CASSQGGTRGKTQYF,TGTGCCAGCAGCCAAGGGGGGACTAGAGGAAAGACCCAGTACTTC
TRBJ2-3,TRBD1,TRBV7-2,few,CASSRQGAGSDTQYF,TGTGCCAGCAGCCGACAGGGGGCGGGCTCAGATACGCAGTATTTT
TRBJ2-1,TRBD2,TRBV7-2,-,CASSSPSGRWFF,TGTGCCAGCAGCTCGCCTAGCGGGAGGTGGTTCTTC
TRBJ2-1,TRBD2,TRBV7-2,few,CASSPRGDRYNEQFF,TGTGCCAGCAGCCCACGGGGGGATAGGTACAATGAGCAGTTCTTC
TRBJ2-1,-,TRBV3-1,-,CASSPRVAINEQFF,TGTGCCAGCAGCCCCCGGGTAGCGATCAATGAGCAGTTCTTC
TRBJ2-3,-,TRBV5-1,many,CASSGGRADTQYF,TGCGCCAGCAGCGGCGGTAGGGCAGATACGCAGTATTTT
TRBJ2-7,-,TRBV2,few,CASTQAYEQYF,TGTGCCAGCACTCAGGCGTACGAGCAGTACTTC
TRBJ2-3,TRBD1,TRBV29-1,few,CSVAQGEDTQYF,TGCAGCGTTGCGCAGGGGGAGGATACGCAGTATTTT
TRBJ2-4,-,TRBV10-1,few,CASSESVAGHAKNIQYF,TGCGCCAGCAGTGAGTCTGTCGCAGGCCACGCCAAAAACATTCAGTACTTC
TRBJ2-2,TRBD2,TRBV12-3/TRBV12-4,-,CASSLIPSGNTGELFF,TGTGCCAGCAGTTTAATTCCTAGCGGGAACACCGGGGAGCTGTTTTTT
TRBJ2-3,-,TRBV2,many,CASSGSGPATDTQYF,TGTGCCAGCAGTGGATCGGGTCCTGCAACAGATACGCAGTATTTT
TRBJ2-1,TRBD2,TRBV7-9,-,CASSGGLAGGDNEQFF,TGTGCCAGCAGCGGGGGACTAGCGGGAGGGGACAATGAGCAGTTCTTC
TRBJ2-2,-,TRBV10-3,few,CAISESRVSRELFF,TGTGCCATCAGTGAGTCGAGGGTTTCCCGGGAGCTGTTTTTT
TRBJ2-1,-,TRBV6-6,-,CASSLAGAQFF,TGTGCCAGCAGTCTCGCGGGGGCCCAGTTCTTC
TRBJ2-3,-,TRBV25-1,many,CASSDFRGTRTDTQYF,TGTGCCAGCAGTGACTTCCGGGGAACCCGCACAGATACGCAGTATTTT
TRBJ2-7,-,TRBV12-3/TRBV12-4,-,CACSLRPDSPSSYEQYF,TGTGCCTGCAGTTTAAGGCCCGACAGCCCATCTTCCTACGAGCAGTACTTC
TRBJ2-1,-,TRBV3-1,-,CASSPPRSQGLSYNEQFF,TGTGCCAGCAGCCCTCCTCGGTCACAGGGACTATCCTACAATGAGCAGTTCTTC
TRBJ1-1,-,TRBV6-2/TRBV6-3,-,CASMPSTGNTEAFF,TGTGCCAGCATGCCTTCGACAGGGAACACTGAAGCTTTCTTT